This T cell receptor (beta chain) was observed in a study of beta chain features in type 1 diabetes. CDR3 length: 15 amino acids. V was shortened by 0 bases and J by 1 base, with 8 bases between the two germline ends. The germline gives CDR1 MNHNY, CDR2 SVGAGI (reference sequence). The entirety of the isolated RNA underwent reverse transcription, so expressed TCRB transcripts were sequenced. TCRdb's copy holds only in-frame clones and misses some; the assay was immunoSEQ multiplex PCR. The table includes over 500,000 clones, 15% to 18% detected once. This clonotype was sampled from a young man in good health. The chain has TRBV6-6 and TRBJ2-3; no clear D. Sequencing was performed on naive CD4+ T cells from blood. CDR3 DNA: TGTGCCAGCAGTTACTCGGAGACGGGCACAGATACGCAGTATTTT. It translates to CASSYSETGTDTQYF.